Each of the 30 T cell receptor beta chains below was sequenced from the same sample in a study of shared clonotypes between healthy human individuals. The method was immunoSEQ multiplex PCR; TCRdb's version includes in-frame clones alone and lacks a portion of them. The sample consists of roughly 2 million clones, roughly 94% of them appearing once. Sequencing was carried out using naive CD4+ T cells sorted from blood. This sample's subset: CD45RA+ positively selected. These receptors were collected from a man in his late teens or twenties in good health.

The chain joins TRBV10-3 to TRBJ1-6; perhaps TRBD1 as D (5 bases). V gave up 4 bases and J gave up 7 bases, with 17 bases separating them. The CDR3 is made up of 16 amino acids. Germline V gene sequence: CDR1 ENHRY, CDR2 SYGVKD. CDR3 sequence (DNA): TGTGCCATCAGTGTGGGACTCGCCGAGACCAATTCACCCCTCCACTTT. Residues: CAISVGLAETNSPLHF.

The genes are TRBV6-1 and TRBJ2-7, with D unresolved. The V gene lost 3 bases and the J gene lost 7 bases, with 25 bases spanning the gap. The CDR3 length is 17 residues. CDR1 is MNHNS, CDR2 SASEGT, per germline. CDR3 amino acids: CASSDPSRDLLRIEQYF. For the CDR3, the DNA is TGTGCCAGCAGTGACCCATCGAGAGACCTTTTACGCATTGAGCAGTACTTC.

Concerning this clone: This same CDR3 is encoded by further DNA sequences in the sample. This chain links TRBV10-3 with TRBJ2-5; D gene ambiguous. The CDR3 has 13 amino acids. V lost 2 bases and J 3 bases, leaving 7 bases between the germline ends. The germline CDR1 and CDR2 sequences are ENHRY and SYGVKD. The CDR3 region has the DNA TGTGCCATCAGTGAGGGTGGAAAAGAGACCCAGTACTTC. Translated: CAISEGGKETQYF.

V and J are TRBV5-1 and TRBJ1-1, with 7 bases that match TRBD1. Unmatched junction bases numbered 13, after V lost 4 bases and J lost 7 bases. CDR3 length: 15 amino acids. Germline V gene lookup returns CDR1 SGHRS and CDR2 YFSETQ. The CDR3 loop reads CASSARDSPDNEAFF. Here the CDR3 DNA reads TGCGCCAGCAGCGCCCGGGACAGCCCCGATAATGAAGCTTTCTTT.

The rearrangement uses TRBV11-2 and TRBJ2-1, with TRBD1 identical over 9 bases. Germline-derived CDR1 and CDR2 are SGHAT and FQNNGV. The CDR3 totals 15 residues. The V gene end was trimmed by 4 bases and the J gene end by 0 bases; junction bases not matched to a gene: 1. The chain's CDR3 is CASSSTGGSYNEQFF. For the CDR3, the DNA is TGTGCCAGCAGCTCGACAGGGGGCTCCTACAATGAGCAGTTCTTC.

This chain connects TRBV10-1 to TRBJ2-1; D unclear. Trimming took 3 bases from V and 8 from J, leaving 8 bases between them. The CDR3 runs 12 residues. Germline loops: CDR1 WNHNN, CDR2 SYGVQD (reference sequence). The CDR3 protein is CASSDGGHEQFF. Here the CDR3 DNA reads TGCGCCAGCAGTGATGGTGGCCATGAGCAGTTCTTC.

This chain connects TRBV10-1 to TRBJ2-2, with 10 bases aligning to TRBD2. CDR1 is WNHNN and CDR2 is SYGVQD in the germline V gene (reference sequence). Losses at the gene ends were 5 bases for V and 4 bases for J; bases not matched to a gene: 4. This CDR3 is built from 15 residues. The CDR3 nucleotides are TGCGCCAGCAGTCCCCTAGCGGGGGCCACCGGGGAGCTGTTTTTT. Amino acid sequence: CASSPLAGATGELFF.

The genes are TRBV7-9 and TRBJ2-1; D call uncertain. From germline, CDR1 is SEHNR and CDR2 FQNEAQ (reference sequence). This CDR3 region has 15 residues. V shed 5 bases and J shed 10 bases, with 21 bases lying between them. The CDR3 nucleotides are TGTGCCAGCAGCCTTATGGGGTATATCACCGAAGAGCAGTTCTTC. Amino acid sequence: CASSLMGYITEEQFF.

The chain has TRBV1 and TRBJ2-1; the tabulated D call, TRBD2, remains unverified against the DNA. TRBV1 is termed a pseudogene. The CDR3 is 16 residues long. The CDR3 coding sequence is TGCACCAGCAGCCAAGAGGCGGGAGTCGTTTACAATGAGCAGTTCTTC. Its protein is CTSSQEAGVVYNEQFF.

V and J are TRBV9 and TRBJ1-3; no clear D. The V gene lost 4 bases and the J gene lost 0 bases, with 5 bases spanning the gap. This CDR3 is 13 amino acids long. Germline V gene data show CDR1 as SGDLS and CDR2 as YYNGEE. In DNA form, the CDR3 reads TGTGCCAGCAGCCGAAACTCTGGAAACACCATATATTTT. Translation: CASSRNSGNTIYF.

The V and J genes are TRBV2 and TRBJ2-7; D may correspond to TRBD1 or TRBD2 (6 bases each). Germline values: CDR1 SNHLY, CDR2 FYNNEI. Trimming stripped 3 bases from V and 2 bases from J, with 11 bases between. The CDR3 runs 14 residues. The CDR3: CASSDGRDTYEQYF. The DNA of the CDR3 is TGTGCCAGCAGTGATGGGCGGGACACCTACGAGCAGTACTTC.

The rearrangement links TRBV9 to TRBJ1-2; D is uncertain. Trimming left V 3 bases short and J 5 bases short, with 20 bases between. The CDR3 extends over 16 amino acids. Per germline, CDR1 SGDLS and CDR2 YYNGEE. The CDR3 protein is CASSGLGVATEYGYTF. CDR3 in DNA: TGTGCCAGCAGCGGACTCGGGGTGGCCACGGAGTATGGCTACACCTTC.

The CDR3 coding sequence is TGTGCCAGCAGTTACCGGGACAGATCTAACTATGGCTACACCTTC. This translates into CASSYRDRSNYGYTF. This sequence joins TRBV6-5 and TRBJ1-2; 7 bases are shared with TRBD1. V shed 2 bases and J 0 bases; nucleotides not matched to a gene: 3. CDR1 and CDR2 from the germline V gene are MNHEY and SVGAGI. The CDR3 loop spans 15 amino acids.

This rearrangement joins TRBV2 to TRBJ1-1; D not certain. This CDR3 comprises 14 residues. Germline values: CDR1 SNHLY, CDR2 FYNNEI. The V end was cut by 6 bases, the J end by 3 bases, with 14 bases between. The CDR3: CASSRTPWDTEAFF. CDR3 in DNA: TGTGCCAGCAGCCGGACTCCTTGGGACACTGAAGCTTTCTTT.

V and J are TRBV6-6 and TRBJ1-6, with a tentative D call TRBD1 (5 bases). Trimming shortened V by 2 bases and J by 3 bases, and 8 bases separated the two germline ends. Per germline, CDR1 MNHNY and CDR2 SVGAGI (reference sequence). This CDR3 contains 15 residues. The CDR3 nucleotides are TGTGCCAGCAGTTACGCCACAGGCTATAATTCACCCCTCCACTTT. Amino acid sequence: CASSYATGYNSPLHF.

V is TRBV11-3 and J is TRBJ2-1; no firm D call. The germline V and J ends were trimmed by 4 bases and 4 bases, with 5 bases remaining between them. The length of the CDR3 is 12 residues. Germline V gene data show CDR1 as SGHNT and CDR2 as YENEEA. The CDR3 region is CASSSGYNEQFF. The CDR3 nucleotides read TGTGCCAGCAGCTCAGGTTACAATGAGCAGTTCTTC.

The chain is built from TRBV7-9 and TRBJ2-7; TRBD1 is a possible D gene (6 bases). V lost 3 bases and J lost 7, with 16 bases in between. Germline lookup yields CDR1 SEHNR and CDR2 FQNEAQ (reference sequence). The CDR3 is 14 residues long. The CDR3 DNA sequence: TGTGCCAGCAGCTTCGGGCAAACAGGGTGGGAGCAGTACTTC. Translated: CASSFGQTGWEQYF. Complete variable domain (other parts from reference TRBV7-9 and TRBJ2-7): DTGVSQNPRHKITKRGQNVTFRCDPISEHNRLYWYRQTLGQGPEFLTYFQNEAQLEKSRLLSDRFSAERPKGSFSTLEIQRTEQGDSAMYLCASSFGQTGWEQYFGPGTRLTVT.

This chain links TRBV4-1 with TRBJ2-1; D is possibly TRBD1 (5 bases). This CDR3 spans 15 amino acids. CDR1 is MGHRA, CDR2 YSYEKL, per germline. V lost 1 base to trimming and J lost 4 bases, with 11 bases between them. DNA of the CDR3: TGCGCCAGCAGCCAAGTAGGGGTCGCATACAATGAGCAGTTCTTC. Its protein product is CASSQVGVAYNEQFF.

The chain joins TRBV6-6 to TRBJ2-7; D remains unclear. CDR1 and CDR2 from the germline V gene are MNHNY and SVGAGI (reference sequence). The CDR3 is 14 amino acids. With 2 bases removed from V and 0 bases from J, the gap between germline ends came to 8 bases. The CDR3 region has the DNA TGTGCCAGCAGTTACGGGTCGAGCTCCTACGAGCAGTACTTC. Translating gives CASSYGSSSYEQYF.

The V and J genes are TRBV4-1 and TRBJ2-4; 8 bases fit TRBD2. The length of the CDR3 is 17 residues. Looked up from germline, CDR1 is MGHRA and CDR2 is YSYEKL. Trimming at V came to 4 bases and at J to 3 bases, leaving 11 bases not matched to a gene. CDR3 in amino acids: CASSPLGGGLGKNIQYF. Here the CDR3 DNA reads TGCGCCAGCAGCCCCCTCGGGGGGGGTTTGGGCAAAAACATTCAGTACTTC.

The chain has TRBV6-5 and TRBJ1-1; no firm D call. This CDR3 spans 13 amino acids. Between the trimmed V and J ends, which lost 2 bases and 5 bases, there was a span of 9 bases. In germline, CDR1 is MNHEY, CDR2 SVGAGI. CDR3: CASSYGQVTEAFF. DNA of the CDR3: TGTGCCAGCAGTTACGGGCAGGTGACTGAAGCTTTCTTT.

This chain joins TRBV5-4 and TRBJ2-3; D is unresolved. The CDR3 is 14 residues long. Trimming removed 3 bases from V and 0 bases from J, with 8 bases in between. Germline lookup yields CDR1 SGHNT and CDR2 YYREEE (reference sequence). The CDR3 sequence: CASSSSTSTDTQYF. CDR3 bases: TGTGCCAGCAGCTCGTCCACTAGCACAGATACGCAGTATTTT.

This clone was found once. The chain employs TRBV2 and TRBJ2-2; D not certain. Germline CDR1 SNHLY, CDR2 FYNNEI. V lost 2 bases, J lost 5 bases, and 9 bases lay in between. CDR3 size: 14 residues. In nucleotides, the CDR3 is TGTGCCAGCAGTGAAACAGCTTTAACCGGGGAGCTGTTTTTT. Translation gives CASSETALTGELFF. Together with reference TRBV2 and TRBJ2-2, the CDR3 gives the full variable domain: EPEVTQTPSHQVTQMGQEVILRCVPISNHLYFYWYRQILGQKVEFLVSFYNNEISEKSEIFDDQFSVERPDGSNFTLKIRSTKLEDSAMYFCASSETALTGELFFGEGSRLTVL.

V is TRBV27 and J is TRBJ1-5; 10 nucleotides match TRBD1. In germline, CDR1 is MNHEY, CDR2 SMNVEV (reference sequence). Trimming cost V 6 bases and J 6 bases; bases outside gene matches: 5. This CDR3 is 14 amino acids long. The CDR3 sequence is CASSPGQGFQPQHF. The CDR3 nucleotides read TGTGCCAGCAGCCCGGGACAGGGGTTTCAGCCCCAGCATTTT.

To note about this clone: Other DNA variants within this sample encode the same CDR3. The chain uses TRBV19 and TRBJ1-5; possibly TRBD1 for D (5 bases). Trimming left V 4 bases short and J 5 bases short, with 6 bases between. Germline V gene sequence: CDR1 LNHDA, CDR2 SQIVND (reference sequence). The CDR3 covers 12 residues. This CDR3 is CASSSRDQPQHF. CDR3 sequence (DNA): TGTGCCAGTAGTAGCAGGGATCAGCCCCAGCATTTT.

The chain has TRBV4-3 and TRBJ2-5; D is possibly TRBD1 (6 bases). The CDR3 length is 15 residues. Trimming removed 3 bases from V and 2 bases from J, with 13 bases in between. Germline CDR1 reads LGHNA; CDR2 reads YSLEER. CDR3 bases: TGCGCCAGCAGCCAGGACAGTTTCACTCAAGAGACCCAGTACTTC. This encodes CASSQDSFTQETQYF.

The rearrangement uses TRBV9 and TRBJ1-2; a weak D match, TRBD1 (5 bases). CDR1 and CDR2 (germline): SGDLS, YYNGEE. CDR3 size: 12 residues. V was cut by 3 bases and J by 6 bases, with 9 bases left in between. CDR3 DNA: TGTGCCAGCAGCGAGGGGCAGGATGGCTACACCTTC. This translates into CASSEGQDGYTF.

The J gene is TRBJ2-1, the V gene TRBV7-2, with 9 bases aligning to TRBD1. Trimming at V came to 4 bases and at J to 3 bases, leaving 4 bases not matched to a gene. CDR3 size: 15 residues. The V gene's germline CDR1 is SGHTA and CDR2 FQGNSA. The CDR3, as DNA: TGTGCCAGCAGCTCCCGGGACAGGGTCTACAATGAGCAGTTCTTC. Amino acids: CASSSRDRVYNEQFF.

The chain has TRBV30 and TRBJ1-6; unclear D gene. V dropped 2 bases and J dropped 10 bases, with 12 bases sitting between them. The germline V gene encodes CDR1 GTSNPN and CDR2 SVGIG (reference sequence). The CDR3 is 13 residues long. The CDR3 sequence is CAWSRPVESPLHF. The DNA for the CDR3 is TGTGCCTGGAGTCGGCCCGTGGAATCACCCCTCCACTTT.

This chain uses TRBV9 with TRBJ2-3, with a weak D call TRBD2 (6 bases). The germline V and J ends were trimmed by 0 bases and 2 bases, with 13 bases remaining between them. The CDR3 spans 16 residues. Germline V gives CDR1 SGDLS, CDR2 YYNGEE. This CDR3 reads CASSVVGSGATDTQYF. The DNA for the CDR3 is TGTGCCAGCAGCGTAGTAGGTAGCGGAGCCACAGATACGCAGTATTTT.